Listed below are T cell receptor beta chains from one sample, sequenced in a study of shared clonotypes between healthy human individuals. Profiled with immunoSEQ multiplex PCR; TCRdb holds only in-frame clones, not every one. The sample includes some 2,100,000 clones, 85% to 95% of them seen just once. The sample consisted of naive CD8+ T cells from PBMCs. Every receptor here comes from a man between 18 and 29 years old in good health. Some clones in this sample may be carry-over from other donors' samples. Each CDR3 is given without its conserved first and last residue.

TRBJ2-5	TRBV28	ASSATGTETGETQY
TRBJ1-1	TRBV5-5	ASSLAGTGYTEAF
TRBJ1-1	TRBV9	ASSVTQGYEAEAF
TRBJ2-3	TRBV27	ASSLSFRTDTQY
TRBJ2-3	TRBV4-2	ASGWVPTDTQY
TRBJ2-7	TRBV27	ASSGTGSSYEQY
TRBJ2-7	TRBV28	ASSYGEGVEQY
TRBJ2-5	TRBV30	AWTEGGETQY
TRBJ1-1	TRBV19	ASSNTGTGVFTEAF
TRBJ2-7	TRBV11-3	ASSLSTGVPYEQY
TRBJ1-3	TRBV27	ASRLNSGNTIY
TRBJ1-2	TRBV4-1	ASSQDPGHYGYT
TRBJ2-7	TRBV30	ALASPYEQY
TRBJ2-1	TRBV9	ASSVTGSANEQF
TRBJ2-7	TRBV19	ASSHKRTGTYEQY
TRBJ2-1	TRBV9	ASSVVGTGSGRKF
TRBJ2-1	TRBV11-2	ASSSYLGGRANNEQF
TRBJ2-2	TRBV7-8	ASSLGSGSGMLGELF
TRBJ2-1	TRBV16	ASSQSMVNEQF
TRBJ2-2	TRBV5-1	ASSFISAGGTGELF
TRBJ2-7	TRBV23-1	ASRPSVSGSYEQY
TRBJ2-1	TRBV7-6	ASSLRQGGLYNEQF
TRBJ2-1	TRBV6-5	ASSYGGVSYNEQF
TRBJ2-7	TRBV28	ATLVETGVEQY
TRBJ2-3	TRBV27	ASSLGLTTDTQY
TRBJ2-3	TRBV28	ASSPGLGAYTQY
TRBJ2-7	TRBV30	AHQGRPSEQY
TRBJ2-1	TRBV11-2	ASSLLAGSNNEQF
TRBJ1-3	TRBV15	ATSRDVRVRSSGNTIY
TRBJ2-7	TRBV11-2	ASSPWTSGTEQY
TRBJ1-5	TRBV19	ASSIARGPYQPQH
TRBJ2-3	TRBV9	ASSVDGLIPDTQY
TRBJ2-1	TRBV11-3	ASSLFWMWEGHNEQF
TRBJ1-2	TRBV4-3	ASSPGLEGYYGYT
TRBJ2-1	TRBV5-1	ASSPRTGYYEQF